These 17 T cell receptor beta chains were all obtained from the same sample, sequenced in a study of T cell responses to AZD1222 COVID-19 vaccine. Using immunoSEQ multiplex PCR, the repertoire was profiled, and TCRdb retains in-frame clones only, with some absent. The table lists fewer than 200,000 clones, around nine tenths of them singletons. The sample was peripheral blood, taken on day 0 of AZD1222 vaccination. These receptors all stem from an adult in good health.

The chain uses TRBV6-5 and TRBJ2-3; 8 nucleotides align to TRBD2. The V segment lost 0 bases and the J segment 4 bases; nucleotides outside the gene matches: 6. The CDR3 runs 16 residues. The germline V gene has CDR1 MNHEY and CDR2 SVGAGI. The chain's CDR3 is CASSYSPGGQSDTQYF. CDR3 bases: TGTGCCAGCAGTTACTCGCCGGGGGGGCAGTCAGATACGCAGTATTTT.

The rearrangement joins TRBV3-1 (or the pseudogene TRBV3-2) to TRBJ2-3, with 8 bases that match TRBD2. V dropped 5 bases and J dropped 4; count of bases not matched to a gene: 11. There are 16 residues in the CDR3. CDR1 and CDR2 (germline): LGHDT, YNNKEL (reference sequence). CDR3: CASSDVGGRTADTQYF. The CDR3 DNA reads TGTGCCAGCAGCGACGTCGGCGGGAGGACCGCAGATACGCAGTATTTT.

The chain is built from TRBV28 and TRBJ2-2, with D perhaps TRBD1 (6 bases). The germline V and J ends were trimmed by 6 bases and 8 bases, with 10 bases remaining between them. The CDR3 contains 12 residues. CDR1 and CDR2 (germline): MDHEN, SYDVKM. The chain's CDR3 is CASSLRGGELFF. CDR3 bases: TGTGCCAGCAGCCTCAGGGGAGGGGAGCTGTTTTTT.

The CDR3 sequence: CASSSTGTGGVEKLFF. CDR3 coding DNA: TGTGCCAGCAGCTCAACCGGGACAGGGGGCGTTGAAAAACTGTTTTTT. This chain joins TRBV7-9 and TRBJ1-4; 12 bases line up with TRBD1. The CDR3 has 16 amino acids. The trim removed 4 bases at V and 7 bases at J, leaving 7 bases unmatched. Germline values: CDR1 SEHNR, CDR2 FQNEAQ (reference sequence).

The chain couples TRBV6-5 to TRBJ1-1; a weak D match, TRBD1 (5 bases). The CDR3 contains 16 residues. CDR1 is MNHEY, CDR2 SVGAGI, per germline. V was trimmed by 0 bases and J by 1 base, leaving 12 bases between them. CDR3 protein: CASSYSIRTKNTEAFF. The DNA of the CDR3 is TGTGCCAGCAGTTACTCGATCAGGACAAAGAACACTGAAGCTTTCTTT.

This rearrangement joins TRBV5-4 to TRBJ1-1, with a weak D call TRBD1 (5 bases). Trimming took off 0 bases at V and 6 bases at J, with 9 bases between the two ends. CDR1 SGHNT and CDR2 YYREEE come from the germline V gene (reference sequence). The CDR3 is 13 residues long. Written as DNA, the CDR3 is TGTGCCAGCAGCTTGGGTCAGGGCGCTGAAGCTTTCTTT. It yields the protein CASSLGQGAEAFF.

The chain joins TRBV30 to TRBJ2-1; the D gene is possibly TRBD1 (6 bases). Germline CDR1 reads GTSNPN; CDR2 reads SVGIG (reference sequence). V lost 2 bases and J lost 9, with 14 bases in between. The CDR3 runs 13 residues. In DNA form, the CDR3 reads TGTGCCTGGAGTCCCAATAGGGGGTTTGAGCAGTTCTTC. It is translated as CAWSPNRGFEQFF.

The V call is TRBV5-6, the J call TRBJ2-1, with TRBD2 matching over 11 bases. The CDR3 loop spans 15 amino acids. Losses at the gene ends were 0 bases for V and 6 bases for J; bases not matched to a gene: 2. Germline V gives CDR1 SGHDT, CDR2 YYEEEE. The CDR3: CASSLEGLAANEQFF. CDR3 DNA: TGTGCCAGCAGCTTGGAGGGACTAGCGGCCAATGAGCAGTTCTTC.

V usage is TRBV10-2 and J usage is TRBJ1-3, with TRBD1 matching 8 bases. CDR3 length: 17 amino acids. J gave up 0 bases and V 3 bases, and 7 bases lay outside the gene matches. Germline CDR1 WSHSY, CDR2 SAAADI. CDR3 loop: CASSDRTGPVSGNTIYF. The DNA for the CDR3 is TGCGCCAGCAGTGATAGGACAGGGCCCGTCTCTGGAAACACCATATATTTT.

This chain joins TRBV28 and TRBJ2-6; no clear D gene. This CDR3 is 15 amino acids long. CDR1 is MDHEN and CDR2 is SYDVKM in the germline V gene. Trimming left V 2 bases short and J 0 bases short, with 5 bases between. The CDR3 sequence: CASSLDFSGANVLTF. CDR3 nucleotides: TGTGCCAGCAGTTTAGACTTCTCTGGGGCCAACGTCCTGACTTTC.

This rearrangement joins TRBV27 to TRBJ1-5, with TRBD1 matching over 10 bases. Germline V CDR1 and CDR2: MNHEY, SMNVEV (reference sequence). V trimming: 1 base; J trimming: 4 bases; junction bases outside the gene matches: 4. The CDR3 runs to 16 residues. The CDR3 here is CASSLYRDRGNQPQHF. In DNA form, the CDR3 reads TGTGCCAGCAGTTTATACCGGGACAGGGGAAATCAGCCCCAGCATTTT.

The chain is built from TRBV7-2 and TRBJ1-2; D unresolved. The V end lost 4 bases, the J end lost 6 bases, and 15 bases lay between the germline ends. Per germline, CDR1 SGHTA and CDR2 FQGNSA. This CDR3 contains 14 residues. CDR3 sequence (DNA): TGTGCCAGCAGCTACCCAACATCGGACCATGGCTACACCTTC. Translating gives CASSYPTSDHGYTF.

The genes are TRBV19 and TRBJ1-5; no firm D call. Trimming cost V 7 bases and J 6 bases, with 10 bases left between them. The V gene's germline CDR1 is LNHDA and CDR2 SQIVND (reference sequence). This CDR3 contains 12 residues. In DNA form, the CDR3 reads TGTGCCAGTACCGACAAGGGTCAGCCCCAGCATTTT. Its translation is CASTDKGQPQHF.

The chain links TRBV12-3 or TRBV12-4 to TRBJ1-4; unclear D gene. V shed 4 bases and J shed 8 bases, with 5 bases lying between them. The CDR3 spans 11 residues. The CDR3 DNA reads as TGTGCCAGCAGTTCGGGCGAAAAACTGTTTTTT. This sequence encodes CASSSGEKLFF.

The chain combines TRBV19 with TRBJ1-2, with D unresolved. Germline CDR1 and CDR2: LNHDA and SQIVND (reference sequence). The CDR3 extends over 12 amino acids. The germline V and J ends were trimmed by 5 bases and 8 bases, with 12 bases remaining between them. CDR3 protein: CASSLGGAGYTF. DNA of the CDR3: TGTGCCAGTAGTCTCGGCGGCGCAGGCTACACCTTC.

This sequence joins TRBV21-1 and TRBJ2-3; the table assigns TRBD1, which was not confirmed against the DNA. TRBV21-1 is shown as a pseudogene. The CDR3 totals 19 residues. The CDR3 reads CASFPSGQGARVFTDTQYF. CDR3 nucleotide sequence: TGTGCCAGCTTCCCCTCGGGGCAGGGGGCTCGGGTCTTCACAGATACGCAGTATTTT.

The V gene is TRBV6-5, the J gene TRBJ2-7; 11 bases align to TRBD2. In germline, CDR1 is MNHEY, CDR2 SVGAGI. With V trimmed by 5 bases and J by 3 bases, 6 bases remained unmatched. The CDR3 runs to 15 residues. The CDR3 DNA follows: TGTGCCAGCAGTAACCCTAGCGGGGGGCTCTACGAGCAGTACTTC. As protein: CASSNPSGGLYEQYF.